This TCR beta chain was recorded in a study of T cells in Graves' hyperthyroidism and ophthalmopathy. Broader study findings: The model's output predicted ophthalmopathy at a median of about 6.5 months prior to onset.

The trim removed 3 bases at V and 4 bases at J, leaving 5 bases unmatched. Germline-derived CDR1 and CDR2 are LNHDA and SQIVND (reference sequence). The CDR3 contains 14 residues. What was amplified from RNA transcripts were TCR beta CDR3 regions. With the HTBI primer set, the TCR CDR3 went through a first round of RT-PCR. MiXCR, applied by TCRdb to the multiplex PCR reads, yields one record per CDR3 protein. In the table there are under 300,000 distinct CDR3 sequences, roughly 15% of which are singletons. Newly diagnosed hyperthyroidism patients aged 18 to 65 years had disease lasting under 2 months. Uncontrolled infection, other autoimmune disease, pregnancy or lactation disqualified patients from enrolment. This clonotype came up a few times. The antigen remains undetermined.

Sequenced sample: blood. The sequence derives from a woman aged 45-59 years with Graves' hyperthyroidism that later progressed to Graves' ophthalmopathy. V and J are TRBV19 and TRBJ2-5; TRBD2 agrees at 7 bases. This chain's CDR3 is CASSIQGGVETQYF. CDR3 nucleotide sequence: TGTGCCAGTAGTATCCAGGGAGGGGTAGAGACCCAGTACTTC.